These 8 T cell receptor beta chains came from one sample sequenced in a study of blood T cells in healthy people across ages. Through a sample-barcoded 5' primer and a J-beta primer mix, a second PCR was run for roughly 7 to 12 cycles. TCRdb reprocessed the 5' RACE reads with MiXCR, giving one entry per CDR3 protein. The sample carries about 690,000 distinct CDR3 sequences, roughly two fifths recorded once. The sample consisted of blood. Source of these receptors: a man at least 80 years old in good health.

The CDR3, as DNA: TGTGCCAGCAGCGGACCAAACTTGGAGACCCAGTACTTC. This encodes CASSGPNLETQYF. The chain employs TRBV7-2 and TRBJ2-5; no clear D gene. Trimming took off 5 bases at V and 5 bases at J, with 12 bases between the two ends. CDR1 is SGHTA, CDR2 FQGNSA, per germline. The CDR3 length is 13 residues.

The rearrangement uses TRBV7-2 and TRBJ2-5; D is unresolved. Looked up from germline, CDR1 is SGHTA and CDR2 is FQGNSA. The CDR3 extends over 13 amino acids. Trimming left V 4 bases short and J 3 bases short, with 9 bases between. Here the CDR3 reads CASSSIVKETQYF. In DNA, the CDR3 is TGTGCCAGCAGCTCGATCGTAAAAGAGACCCAGTACTTC.

The V call is TRBV19, the J call TRBJ1-5; D is perhaps TRBD1 (6 bases). CDR1 LNHDA and CDR2 SQIVND come from the germline V gene (reference sequence). The CDR3 consists of 15 residues. V was clipped by 5 bases and J by 5 bases, with 16 bases between them. The DNA of the CDR3 is TGTGCCAGTAGTTCCACACAGGGCGGTGATCAGCCCCAGCATTTT. This codes for CASSSTQGGDQPQHF.

The chain employs TRBV20-1 and TRBJ1-2; D might be TRBD1 (6 bases). CDR1 is DFQATT and CDR2 is SNEGSKA in the germline V gene (reference sequence). The V end lost 3 bases, the J end lost 0 bases, and 17 bases lay between the germline ends. CDR3 size: 16 residues. In nucleotides, the CDR3 is TGCAGTGCTAGCCTCCCCCTGGACAGCGCTAACTATGGCTACACCTTC. Its translation is CSASLPLDSANYGYTF.

This clonotype appeared a few times. The chain uses TRBV7-2 and TRBJ2-2, with 11 bases that match TRBD2. CDR3 size: 16 residues. The J segment lost 6 bases and the V segment lost 2 bases, leaving 5 bases of the junction unmatched. Germline loops: CDR1 SGHTA, CDR2 FQGNSA. CDR3 bases: TGTGCCAGCAGCTTAAAGGCTAGCGGGGGGCCCGGGGAGCTGTTTTTT. Its protein product is CASSLKASGGPGELFF.

The chain couples TRBV7-2 to TRBJ1-2, with no clear D. Trimming cost V 4 bases and J 0 bases, with 9 bases left between them. The CDR3 length is 14 residues. Per the germline V gene, CDR1 is SGHTA and CDR2 is FQGNSA. DNA for the CDR3: TGTGCCAGCAGCTCGACGGTTCCTAACTATGGCTACACCTTC. Protein product: CASSSTVPNYGYTF. Complete variable domain (other parts from reference TRBV7-2 and TRBJ1-2): GAGVSQSPSNKVTEKGKDVELRCDPISGHTALYWYRQSLGQGLEFLIYFQGNSAPDKSGLPSDRFSAERTGGSVSTLTIQRTQQEDSAVYLCASSSTVPNYGYTFGSGTRLTVV.

The chain couples TRBV3-1 to TRBJ2-5, with 9 nucleotides matching TRBD2. CDR3 size: 20 residues. Germline V CDR1 and CDR2: LGHDT, YNNKEL (reference sequence). V was clipped by 4 bases and J by 4 bases; unmatched bases: 22. The CDR3 coding sequence is TGTGCCAGCAGCCGAGAAGGTAGCGGGAGTATGGTCGGGTTGGGAGAGACCCAGTACTTC. Translated: CASSREGSGSMVGLGETQYF.

The chain's CDR3 is CASSPASGAATYEQYF. The DNA for the CDR3 is TGTGCCAGCAGCCCCGCTAGTGGGGCGGCAACCTACGAGCAGTACTTC. The chain has TRBV7-3 and TRBJ2-7; TRBD1 is a possible D gene (5 bases). With 5 bases removed from V and 2 bases from J, the gap between germline ends came to 19 bases. From germline, CDR1 is SGHTA and CDR2 FQGTGA. The CDR3 consists of 16 residues.